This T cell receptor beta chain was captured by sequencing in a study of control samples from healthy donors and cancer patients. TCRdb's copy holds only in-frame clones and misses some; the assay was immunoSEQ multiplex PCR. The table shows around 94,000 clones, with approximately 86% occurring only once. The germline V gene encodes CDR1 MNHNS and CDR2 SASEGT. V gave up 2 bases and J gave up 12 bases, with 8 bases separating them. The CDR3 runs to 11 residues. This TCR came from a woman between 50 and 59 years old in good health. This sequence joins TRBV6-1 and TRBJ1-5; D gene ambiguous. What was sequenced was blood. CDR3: CASSENLVQHF. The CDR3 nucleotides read TGTGCCAGCAGTGAAAACTTGGTCCAGCATTTT.